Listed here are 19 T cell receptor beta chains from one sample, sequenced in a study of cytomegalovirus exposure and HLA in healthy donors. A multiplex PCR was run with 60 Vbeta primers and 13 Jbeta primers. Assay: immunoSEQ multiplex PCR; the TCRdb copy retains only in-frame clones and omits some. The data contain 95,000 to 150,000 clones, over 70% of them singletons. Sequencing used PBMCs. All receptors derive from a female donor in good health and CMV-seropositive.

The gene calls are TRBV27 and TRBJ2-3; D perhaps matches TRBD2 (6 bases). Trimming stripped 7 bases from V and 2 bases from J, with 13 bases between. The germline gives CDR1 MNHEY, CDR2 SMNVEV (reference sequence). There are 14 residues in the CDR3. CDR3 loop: CASKPGLHTDTQYF. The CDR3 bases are TGTGCCAGCAAGCCGGGACTGCACACAGATACGCAGTATTTT.

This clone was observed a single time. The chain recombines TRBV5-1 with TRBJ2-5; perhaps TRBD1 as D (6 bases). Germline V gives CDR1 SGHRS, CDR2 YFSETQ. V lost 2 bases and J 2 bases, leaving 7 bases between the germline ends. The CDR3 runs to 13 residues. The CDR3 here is CASSFGQQETQYF. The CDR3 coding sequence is TGCGCCAGCAGCTTTGGACAGCAAGAGACCCAGTACTTC.

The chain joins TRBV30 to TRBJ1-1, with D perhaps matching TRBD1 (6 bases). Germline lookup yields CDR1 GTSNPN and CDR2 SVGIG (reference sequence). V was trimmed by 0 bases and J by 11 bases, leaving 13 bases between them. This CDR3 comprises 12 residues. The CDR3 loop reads CAWSVLGASAFF. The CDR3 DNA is TGTGCCTGGAGTGTACTGGGGGCAAGTGCTTTCTTT.

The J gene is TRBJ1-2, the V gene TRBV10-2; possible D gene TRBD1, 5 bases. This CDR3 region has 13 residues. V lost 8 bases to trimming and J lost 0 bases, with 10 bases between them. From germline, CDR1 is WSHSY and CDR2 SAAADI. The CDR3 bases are TGCGCCAGCGCACAGACAGCTAACTATGGCTACACCTTC. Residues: CASAQTANYGYTF.

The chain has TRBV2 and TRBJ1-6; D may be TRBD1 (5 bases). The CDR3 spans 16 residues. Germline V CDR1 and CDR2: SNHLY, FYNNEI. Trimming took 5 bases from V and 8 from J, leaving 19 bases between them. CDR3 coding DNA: TGTGCCAGCAGTAAAAGAAGGGCCAGGGAAGATTCACCCCTCCACTTT. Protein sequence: CASSKRRAREDSPLHF.

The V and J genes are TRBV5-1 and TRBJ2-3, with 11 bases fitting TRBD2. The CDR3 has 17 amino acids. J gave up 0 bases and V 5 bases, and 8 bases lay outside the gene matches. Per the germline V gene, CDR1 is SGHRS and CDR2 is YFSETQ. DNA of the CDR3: TGCGCCAGCAGGCCCGGACTAGCGGGCTTTAGCACAGATACGCAGTATTTT. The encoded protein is CASRPGLAGFSTDTQYF. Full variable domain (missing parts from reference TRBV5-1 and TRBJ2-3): KAGVTQTPRYLIKTRGQQVTLSCSPISGHRSVSWYQQTPGQGLQFLFEYFSETQRNKGNFPGRFSGRQFSNSRSEMNVSTLELGDSALYLCASRPGLAGFSTDTQYFGPGTRLTVL.

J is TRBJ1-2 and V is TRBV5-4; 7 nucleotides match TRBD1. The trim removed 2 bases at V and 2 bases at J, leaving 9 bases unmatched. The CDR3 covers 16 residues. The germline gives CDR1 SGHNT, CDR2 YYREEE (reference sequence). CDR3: CASSLYRGDWNYGYTF. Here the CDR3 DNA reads TGTGCCAGCAGCTTATACAGGGGAGACTGGAACTATGGCTACACCTTC.

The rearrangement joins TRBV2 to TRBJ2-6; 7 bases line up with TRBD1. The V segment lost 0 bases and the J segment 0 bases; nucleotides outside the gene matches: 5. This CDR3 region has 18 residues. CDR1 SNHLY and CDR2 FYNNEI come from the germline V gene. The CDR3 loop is CASSEARGLSSGANVLTF. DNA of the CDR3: TGTGCCAGCAGTGAAGCAAGGGGGCTCTCCTCTGGGGCCAACGTCCTGACTTTC.

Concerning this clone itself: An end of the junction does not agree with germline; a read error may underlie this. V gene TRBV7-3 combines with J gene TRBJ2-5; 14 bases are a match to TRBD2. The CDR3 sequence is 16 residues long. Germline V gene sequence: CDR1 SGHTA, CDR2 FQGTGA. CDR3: CASSSRLAGGQGTQYF. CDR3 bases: TGTGCCAGCAGCTCGCGACTAGCGGGGGGGCAAGGGACCCAGTACTTC.

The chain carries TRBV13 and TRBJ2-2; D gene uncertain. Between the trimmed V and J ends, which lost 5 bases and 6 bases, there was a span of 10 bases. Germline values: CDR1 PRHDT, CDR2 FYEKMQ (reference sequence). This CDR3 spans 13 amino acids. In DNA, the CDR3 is TGTGCCAGCAGCCCCAGGCTCCCCGGGGAGCTGTTTTTT. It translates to CASSPRLPGELFF.

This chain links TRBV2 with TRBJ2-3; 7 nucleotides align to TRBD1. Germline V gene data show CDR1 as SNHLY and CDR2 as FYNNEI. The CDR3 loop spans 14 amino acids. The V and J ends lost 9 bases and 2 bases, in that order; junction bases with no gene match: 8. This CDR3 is CASGQAIDTDTQYF. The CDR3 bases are TGTGCCAGTGGACAGGCCATAGACACAGATACGCAGTATTTT. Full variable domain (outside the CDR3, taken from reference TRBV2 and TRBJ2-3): EPEVTQTPSHQVTQMGQEVILRCVPISNHLYFYWYRQILGQKVEFLVSFYNNEISEKSEIFDDQFSVERPDGSNFTLKIRSTKLEDSAMYFCASGQAIDTDTQYFGPGTRLTVL.

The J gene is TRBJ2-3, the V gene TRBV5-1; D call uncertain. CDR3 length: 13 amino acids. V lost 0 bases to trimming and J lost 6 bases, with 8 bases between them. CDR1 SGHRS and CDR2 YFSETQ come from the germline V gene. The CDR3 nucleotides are TGCGCCAGCAGCTTGGGCGCCGCTGATACGCAGTATTTT. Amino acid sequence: CASSLGAADTQYF.

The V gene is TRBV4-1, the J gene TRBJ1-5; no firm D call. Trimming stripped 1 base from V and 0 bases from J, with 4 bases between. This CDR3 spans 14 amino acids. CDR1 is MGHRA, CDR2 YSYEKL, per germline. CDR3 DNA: TGCGCCAGCAGCCAAGGAGTTAGCAATCAGCCCCAGCATTTT. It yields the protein CASSQGVSNQPQHF.

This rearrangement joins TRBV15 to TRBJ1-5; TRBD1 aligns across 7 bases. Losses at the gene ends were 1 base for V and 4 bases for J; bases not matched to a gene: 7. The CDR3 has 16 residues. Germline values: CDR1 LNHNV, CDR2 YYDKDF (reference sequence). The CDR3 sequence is CATSRAVTGENQPQHF. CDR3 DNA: TGTGCCACCAGCAGAGCCGTCACAGGGGAGAATCAGCCCCAGCATTTT.

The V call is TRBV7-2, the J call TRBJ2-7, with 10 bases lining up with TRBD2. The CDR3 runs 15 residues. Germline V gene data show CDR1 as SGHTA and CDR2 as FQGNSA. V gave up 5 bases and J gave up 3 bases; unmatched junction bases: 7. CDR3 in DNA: TGTGCCAGCAGCCCAGGACTAGCGGTAAACTACGAGCAGTACTTC. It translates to CASSPGLAVNYEQYF. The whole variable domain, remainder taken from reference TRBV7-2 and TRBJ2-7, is GAGVSQSPSNKVTEKGKDVELRCDPISGHTALYWYRQSLGQGLEFLIYFQGNSAPDKSGLPSDRFSAERTGGSVSTLTIQRTQQEDSAVYLCASSPGLAVNYEQYFGPGTRLTVT.

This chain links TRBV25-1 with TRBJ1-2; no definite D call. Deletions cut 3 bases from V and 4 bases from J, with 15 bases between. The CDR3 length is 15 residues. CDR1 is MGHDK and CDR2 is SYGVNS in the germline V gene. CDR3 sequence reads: CASSESGDRGYGYTF. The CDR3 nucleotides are TGTGCCAGCAGTGAGTCCGGGGATCGGGGCTATGGCTACACCTTC.

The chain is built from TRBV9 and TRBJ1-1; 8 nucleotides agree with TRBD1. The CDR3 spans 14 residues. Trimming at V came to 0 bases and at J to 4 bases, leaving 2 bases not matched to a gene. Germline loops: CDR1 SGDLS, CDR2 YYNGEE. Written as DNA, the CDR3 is TGTGCCAGCAGCGTAGGGACAGGGCCCACTGAAGCTTTCTTT. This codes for CASSVGTGPTEAFF.

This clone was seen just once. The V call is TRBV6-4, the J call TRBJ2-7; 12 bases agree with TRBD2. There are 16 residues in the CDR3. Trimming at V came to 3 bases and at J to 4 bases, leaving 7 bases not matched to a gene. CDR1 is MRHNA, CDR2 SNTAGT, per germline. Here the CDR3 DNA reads TGTGCCAGCAGTGAGTCGCTAGCGGGGGGGATTTACGAGCAGTACTTC. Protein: CASSESLAGGIYEQYF.

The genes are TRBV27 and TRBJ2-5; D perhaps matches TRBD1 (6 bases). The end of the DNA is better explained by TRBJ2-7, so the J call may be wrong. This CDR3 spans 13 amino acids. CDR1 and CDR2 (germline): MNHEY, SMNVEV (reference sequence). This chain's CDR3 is CASKFGAGAEQYF. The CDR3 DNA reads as TGTGCCAGCAAATTTGGGGCAGGGGCCGAGCAGTACTTC.